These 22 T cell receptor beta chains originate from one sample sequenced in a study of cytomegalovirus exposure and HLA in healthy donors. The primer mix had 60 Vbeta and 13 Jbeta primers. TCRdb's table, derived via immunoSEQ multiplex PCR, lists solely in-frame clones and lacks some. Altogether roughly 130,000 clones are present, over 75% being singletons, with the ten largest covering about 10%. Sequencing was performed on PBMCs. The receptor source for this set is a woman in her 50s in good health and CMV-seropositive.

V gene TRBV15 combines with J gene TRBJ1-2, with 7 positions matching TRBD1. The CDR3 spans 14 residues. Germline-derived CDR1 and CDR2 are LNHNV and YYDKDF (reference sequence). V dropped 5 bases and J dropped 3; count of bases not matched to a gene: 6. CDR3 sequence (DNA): TGTGCCACCAGCGCAGGACAGGCGCACTATGGCTACACCTTC. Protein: CATSAGQAHYGYTF.

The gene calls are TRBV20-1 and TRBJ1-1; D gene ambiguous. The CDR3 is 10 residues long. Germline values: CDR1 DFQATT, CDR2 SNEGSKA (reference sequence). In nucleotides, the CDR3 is TGCAGACCCGACGGGGAAGAAGCTTTCTTT. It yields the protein CRPDGEEAFF.

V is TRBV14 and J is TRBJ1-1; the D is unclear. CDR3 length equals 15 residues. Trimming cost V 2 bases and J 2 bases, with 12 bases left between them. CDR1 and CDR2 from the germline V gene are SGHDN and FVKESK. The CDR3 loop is CASSQLGEGNTEAFF. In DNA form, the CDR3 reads TGTGCCAGCAGCCAATTAGGAGAGGGAAACACTGAAGCTTTCTTT.

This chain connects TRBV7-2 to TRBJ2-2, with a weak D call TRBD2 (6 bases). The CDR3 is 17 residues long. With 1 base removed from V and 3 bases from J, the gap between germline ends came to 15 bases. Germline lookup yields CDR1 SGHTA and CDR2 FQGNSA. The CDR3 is CASSLEGWRDDTGELFF. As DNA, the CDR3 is TGTGCCAGCAGCTTAGAGGGGTGGCGGGACGACACCGGGGAGCTGTTTTTT.

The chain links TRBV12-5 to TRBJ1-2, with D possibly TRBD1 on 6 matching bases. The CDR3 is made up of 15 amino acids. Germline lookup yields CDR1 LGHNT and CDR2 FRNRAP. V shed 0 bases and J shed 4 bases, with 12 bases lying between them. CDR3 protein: CASGLVPGVGYGYTF. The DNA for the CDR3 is TGTGCTAGTGGTTTGGTACCAGGGGTTGGCTATGGCTACACCTTC.

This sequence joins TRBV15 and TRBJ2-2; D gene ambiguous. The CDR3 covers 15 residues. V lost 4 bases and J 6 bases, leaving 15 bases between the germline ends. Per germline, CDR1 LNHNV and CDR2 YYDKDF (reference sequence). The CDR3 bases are TGTGCCACCAGCATCTCCCTCACTACGTCCGGGGAGCTGTTTTTT. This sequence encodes CATSISLTTSGELFF.

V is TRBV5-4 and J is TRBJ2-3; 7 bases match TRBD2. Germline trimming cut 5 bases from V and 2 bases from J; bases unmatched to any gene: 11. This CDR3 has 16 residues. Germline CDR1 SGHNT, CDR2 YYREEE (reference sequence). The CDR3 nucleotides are TGTGCCAGCAGAGGCCTCCCGGGACTAAACACAGATACGCAGTATTTT. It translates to CASRGLPGLNTDTQYF.

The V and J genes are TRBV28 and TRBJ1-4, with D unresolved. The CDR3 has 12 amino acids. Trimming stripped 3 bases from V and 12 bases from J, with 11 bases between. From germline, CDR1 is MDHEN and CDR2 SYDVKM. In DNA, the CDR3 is TGTGCCAGCAGTTTTGTGCTCTCGGAACTGTTTTTT. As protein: CASSFVLSELFF.

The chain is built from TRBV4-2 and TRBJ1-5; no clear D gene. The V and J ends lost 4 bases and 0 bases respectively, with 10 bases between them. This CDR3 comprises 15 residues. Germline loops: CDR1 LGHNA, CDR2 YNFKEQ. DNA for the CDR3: TGTGCCAGCAGCCCCCTAGGCAGTAGCAATCAGCCCCAGCATTTT. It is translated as CASSPLGSSNQPQHF.

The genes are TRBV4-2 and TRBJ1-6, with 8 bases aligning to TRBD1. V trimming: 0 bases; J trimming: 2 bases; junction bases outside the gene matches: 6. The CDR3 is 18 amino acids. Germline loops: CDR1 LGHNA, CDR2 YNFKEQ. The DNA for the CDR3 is TGTGCCAGCAGCCAAGATAATGGACAGGGACCCTATAATTCACCCCTCCACTTT. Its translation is CASSQDNGQGPYNSPLHF.

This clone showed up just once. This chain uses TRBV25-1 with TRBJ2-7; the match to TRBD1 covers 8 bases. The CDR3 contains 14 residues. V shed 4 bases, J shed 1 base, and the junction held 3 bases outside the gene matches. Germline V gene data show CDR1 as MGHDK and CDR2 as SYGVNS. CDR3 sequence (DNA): TGTGCCAGCAGTGGCCGGGACAGGTCCTACGAGCAGTACTTC. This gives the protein CASSGRDRSYEQYF.

The CDR3 loop is CASSFTLTGELFF. Here the CDR3 DNA reads TGTGCCAGCAGTTTCACATTAACCGGGGAGCTGTTTTTT. The rearrangement joins TRBV27 to TRBJ2-2; no reliable D call. The ends were cut back, 3 bases at V and 5 bases at J, with 7 bases in the middle. The CDR3 extends over 13 amino acids. Per the germline V gene, CDR1 is MNHEY and CDR2 is SMNVEV (reference sequence).

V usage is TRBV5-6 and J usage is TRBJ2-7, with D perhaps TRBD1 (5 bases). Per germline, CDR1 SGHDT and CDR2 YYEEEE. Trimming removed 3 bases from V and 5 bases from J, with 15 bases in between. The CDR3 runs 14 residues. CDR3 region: CASSSFDRRDEQYF. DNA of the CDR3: TGTGCCAGCAGCTCTTTCGATCGCAGGGACGAGCAGTACTTC.

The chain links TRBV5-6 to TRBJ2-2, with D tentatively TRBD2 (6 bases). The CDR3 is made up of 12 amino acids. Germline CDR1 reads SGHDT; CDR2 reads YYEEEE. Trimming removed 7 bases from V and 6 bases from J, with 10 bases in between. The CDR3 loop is CASRWGAGELFF. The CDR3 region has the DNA TGTGCCAGCCGCTGGGGGGCCGGGGAGCTGTTTTTT.

CDR3 sequence (DNA): TGCAGCGTTGAGGAAGGGGTTGCAACTAATGAAAAACTGTTTTTT. Translation gives CSVEEGVATNEKLFF. This chain joins TRBV29-1 and TRBJ1-4, with D possibly TRBD1 on 5 matching bases. Trimming stripped 3 bases from V and 0 bases from J, with 11 bases between. The CDR3 totals 15 residues. CDR1 and CDR2 from the germline V gene are SQVTM and ANQGSEA.

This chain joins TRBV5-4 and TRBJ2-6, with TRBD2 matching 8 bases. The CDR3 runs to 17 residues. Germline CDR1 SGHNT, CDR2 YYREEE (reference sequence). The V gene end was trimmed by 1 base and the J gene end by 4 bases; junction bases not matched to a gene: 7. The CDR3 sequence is CASSLWRGAEGANVLTF. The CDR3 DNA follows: TGTGCCAGCAGCTTGTGGCGGGGGGCGGAGGGGGCCAACGTCCTGACTTTC.

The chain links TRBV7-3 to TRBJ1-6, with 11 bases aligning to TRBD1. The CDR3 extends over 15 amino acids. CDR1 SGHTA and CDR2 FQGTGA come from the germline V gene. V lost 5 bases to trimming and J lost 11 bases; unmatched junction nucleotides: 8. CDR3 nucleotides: TGTGCCAGCAGCCCACGGACAGGGGGCTCGGCACCCCTCCACTTT. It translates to CASSPRTGGSAPLHF.

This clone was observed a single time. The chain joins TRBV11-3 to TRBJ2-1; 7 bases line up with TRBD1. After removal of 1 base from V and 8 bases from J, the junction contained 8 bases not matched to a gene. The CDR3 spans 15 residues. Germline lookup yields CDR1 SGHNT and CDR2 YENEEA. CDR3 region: CASSLGGGAIHEQFF. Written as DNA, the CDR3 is TGTGCCAGCAGCTTAGGAGGGGGCGCAATCCATGAGCAGTTCTTC.

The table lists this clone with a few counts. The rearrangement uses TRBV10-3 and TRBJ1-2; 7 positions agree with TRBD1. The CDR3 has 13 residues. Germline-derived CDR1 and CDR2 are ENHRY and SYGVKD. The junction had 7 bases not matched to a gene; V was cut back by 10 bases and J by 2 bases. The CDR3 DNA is TGTGCCACCGCAGACAGGGAGAACTATGGCTACACCTTC. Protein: CATADRENYGYTF.

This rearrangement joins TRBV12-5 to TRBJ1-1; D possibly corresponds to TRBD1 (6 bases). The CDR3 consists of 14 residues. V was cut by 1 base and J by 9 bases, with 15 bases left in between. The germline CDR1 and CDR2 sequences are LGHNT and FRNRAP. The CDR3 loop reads CASGLAGQINQAFF. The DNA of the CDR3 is TGTGCTAGTGGTTTGGCTGGACAGATTAACCAAGCTTTCTTT. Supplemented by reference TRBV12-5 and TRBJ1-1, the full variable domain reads DARVTQTPRHKVTEMGQEVTMRCQPILGHNTVFWYRQTMMQGLELLAYFRNRAPLDDSGMPKDRFSAEMPDATLATLKIQPSEPRDSAVYFCASGLAGQINQAFFGQGTRLTVV.

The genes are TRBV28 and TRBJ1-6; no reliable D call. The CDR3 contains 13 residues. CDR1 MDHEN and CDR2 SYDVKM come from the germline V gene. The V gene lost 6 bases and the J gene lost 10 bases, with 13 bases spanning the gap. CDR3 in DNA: TGTGCCAGCAGCCCCCCCGGTAACTCACCCCTCCACTTT. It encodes CASSPPGNSPLHF.

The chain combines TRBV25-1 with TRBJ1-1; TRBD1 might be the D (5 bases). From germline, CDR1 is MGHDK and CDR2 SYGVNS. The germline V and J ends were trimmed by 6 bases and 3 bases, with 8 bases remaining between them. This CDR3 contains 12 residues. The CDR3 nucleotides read TGTGCCAGCAGGGGAGGGGACACTGAAGCTTTCTTT. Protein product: CASRGGDTEAFF.